Listed here are 16 T cell receptor beta chains from one sample, sequenced in a study of blood T cells in healthy people across ages. A second PCR of roughly 7 to 11 cycles used a sample-barcoded 5' primer and a J-beta primer mix. In TCRdb, the 5' RACE reads were re-called with MiXCR into one record per CDR3 protein. The repertoire consists of roughly 560,000 distinct CDR3 sequences, with less than 25% occurring once and the leading ten covering approximately 10%. The data also belong to a second study, concerning T cells of mothers and their children.

Material: blood. These receptors came from a boy younger than 18 in good health.

This rearrangement joins TRBV6-6 to TRBJ2-1; D not certain. Germline-derived CDR1 and CDR2 are MNHNY and SVGAGI (reference sequence). The germline V and J ends were trimmed by 2 bases and 4 bases, with 3 bases remaining between them. CDR3 length: 12 amino acids. The CDR3 region is CASSYQYNEQFF. The CDR3 nucleotides are TGTGCCAGCAGTTACCAATACAATGAGCAGTTCTTC.

The chain is built from TRBV4-1 and TRBJ1-1, with 7 positions matching TRBD1. The CDR3 spans 15 residues. Germline CDR1 and CDR2: MGHRA and YSYEKL. With V trimmed by 2 bases and J by 5 bases, 8 bases remained unmatched. CDR3 bases: TGCGCCAGCAGCCAATTCAGGGGGAGCTTAACTGAAGCTTTCTTT. Encoded protein: CASSQFRGSLTEAFF.

This clonotype showed up just a few times. The gene calls are TRBV2 and TRBJ2-7; D gene ambiguous. The CDR3 consists of 12 residues. Trimming removed 6 bases at V and 5 bases at J, with 11 bases between. Germline V gene data show CDR1 as SNHLY and CDR2 as FYNNEI. In DNA form, the CDR3 reads TGTGCCAGCAGCGTCGACGTCGACGAGCAGTACTTC. This codes for CASSVDVDEQYF. Combining the CDR3 with reference TRBV2 and TRBJ2-7 gives the whole variable domain EPEVTQTPSHQVTQMGQEVILRCVPISNHLYFYWYRQILGQKVEFLVSFYNNEISEKSEIFDDQFSVERPDGSNFTLKIRSTKLEDSAMYFCASSVDVDEQYFGPGTRLTVT.

This chain links TRBV28 with TRBJ2-4; 11 nucleotides agree with TRBD1. V dropped 2 bases and J dropped 6; count of bases not matched to a gene: 3. CDR3 length equals 15 residues. CDR1 and CDR2 (germline): MDHEN, SYDVKM. The CDR3 region is CASSLPGQGGNIQYF. CDR3 DNA: TGTGCCAGCAGTTTACCGGGACAGGGGGGAAACATTCAGTACTTC.

The genes are TRBV5-1 and TRBJ2-7, with D maybe TRBD1 (6 bases). Germline loops: CDR1 SGHRS, CDR2 YFSETQ. CDR3 size: 13 residues. The germline V and J ends were trimmed by 4 bases and 6 bases, with 14 bases remaining between them. CDR3 DNA sequence: TGCGCCAGCAGCCCCACAGGGACGTTCGAGCAGTACTTC. Translating gives CASSPTGTFEQYF.

This clonotype was seen a few times. The chain combines TRBV7-2 with TRBJ1-1; 7 nucleotides match TRBD1. Germline CDR1 and CDR2: SGHTA and FQGNSA. This CDR3 comprises 16 residues. Trimming took 2 bases from V and 1 from J; bases not matched to a gene: 7. This chain's CDR3 is CASSLIQGVKNTEAFF. CDR3 DNA: TGTGCCAGCAGCTTAATCCAGGGGGTGAAGAACACTGAAGCTTTCTTT. Full variable domain (outside the CDR3, taken from reference TRBV7-2 and TRBJ1-1): GAGVSQSPSNKVTEKGKDVELRCDPISGHTALYWYRQSLGQGLEFLIYFQGNSAPDKSGLPSDRFSAERTGGSVSTLTIQRTQQEDSAVYLCASSLIQGVKNTEAFFGQGTRLTVV.

This clonotype turned up a few times. This chain connects TRBV6-1 to TRBJ1-6; 9 positions match TRBD1. J gave up 10 bases and V 2 bases, and 6 bases lay outside the gene matches. Germline values: CDR1 MNHNS, CDR2 SASEGT. The CDR3 length is 15 residues. The CDR3: CASSETDRGRSPLHF. The CDR3 DNA is TGTGCCAGCAGTGAAACGGACAGGGGCCGGTCACCCCTCCACTTT.

This clonotype was seen a few times. This rearrangement joins TRBV3-1 to TRBJ2-5; 9 nucleotides agree with TRBD2. This CDR3 is 17 amino acids long. Germline CDR1 LGHDT, CDR2 YNNKEL (reference sequence). The V segment lost 1 base and the J segment 5 bases; nucleotides outside the gene matches: 11. Here the CDR3 DNA reads TGTGCCAGCAGCCAAGCGGGTAGCGGGAGAGCCTGTGAGACCCAGTACTTC. Translating gives CASSQAGSGRACETQYF.

The rearrangement uses TRBV5-1 and TRBJ2-1; 7 nucleotides align to TRBD1. Judging by the DNA end, TRBJ2-7 fits better; the J call may be wrong. The CDR3 loop spans 13 amino acids. Germline V gives CDR1 SGHRS, CDR2 YFSETQ. The CDR3 DNA reads as TGCGCCAGCAGCGTAGGGACAGTGTACGAGCAGTACTTC. It translates to CASSVGTVYEQYF.

The gene calls are TRBV18 and TRBJ2-7; 11 nucleotides agree with TRBD1. Germline CDR1 KGHSH, CDR2 LQKENI. The V gene end was trimmed by 3 bases and the J gene end by 5 bases; junction bases not matched to a gene: 3. CDR3 size: 14 residues. The CDR3 nucleotides read TGTGCCAGCTCACCGATGGACAGGGGGCACGAGCAGTACTTC. It is translated as CASSPMDRGHEQYF.

The V and J genes are TRBV7-9 and TRBJ2-1, with TRBD2 identical over 11 bases. The CDR3 is made up of 17 amino acids. CDR1 SEHNR and CDR2 FQNEAQ come from the germline V gene (reference sequence). Germline trimming cut 5 bases from V and 0 bases from J; bases unmatched to any gene: 6. CDR3 loop: CASSGTGTSGSYNEQFF. The CDR3 DNA follows: TGTGCCAGCAGCGGAACCGGGACTAGCGGCTCCTACAATGAGCAGTTCTTC.

The J gene is TRBJ1-5, the V gene TRBV6-2 or TRBV6-3; perhaps TRBD1 as D (5 bases). In germline, CDR1 is MNHEY, CDR2 SVGEGT. Trimming cost V 7 bases and J 1 base, with 14 bases left between them. The CDR3 is 15 residues long. CDR3 in amino acids: CASNTRGLSNQPQHF. In nucleotides, the CDR3 is TGTGCCAGCAATACACGGGGCTTAAGCAATCAGCCCCAGCATTTT.

In its sample, this clonotype was seen many times. This chain connects TRBV20-1 to TRBJ2-7, with 9 nucleotides matching TRBD2. This CDR3 contains 15 residues. CDR1 DFQATT and CDR2 SNEGSKA come from the germline V gene (reference sequence). V lost 0 bases and J lost 4; bases outside the gene matches: 7. As DNA, the CDR3 is TGCAGTGCTAGAGATCCGACTAGCGGAGATTACGAGCAGTACTTC. It specifies CSARDPTSGDYEQYF.

This clonotype has only a few counts. The CDR3 DNA reads TGCAGTGGAGAGGGGGCCGGGGAGCTGTTTTTT. Translating gives CSGEGAGELFF. The chain combines TRBV20-1 with TRBJ2-2, with TRBD1 as a possible D gene (6 bases). The germline CDR1 and CDR2 sequences are DFQATT and SNEGSKA (reference sequence). V dropped 7 bases and J dropped 6 bases, with 9 bases sitting between them. The CDR3 length is 11 residues.

The rearrangement joins TRBV20-1 to TRBJ2-5; the match to TRBD2 covers 9 bases. Trimming removed 4 bases from V and 1 base from J; junction bases left unmatched: 7. Germline V gives CDR1 DFQATT, CDR2 SNEGSKA (reference sequence). This CDR3 contains 15 residues. Written as DNA, the CDR3 is TGCAGTGCTATAGGTCTAGCGGGGCGCCAAGAGACCCAGTACTTC. This gives the protein CSAIGLAGRQETQYF.

This clonotype has more than one count but fewer than ten. The chain carries TRBV7-9 and TRBJ1-1; tentatively, D is TRBD1 (5 bases). V was shortened by 2 bases and J by 1 base, with 11 bases between the two germline ends. CDR3 length: 15 residues. Germline V gene sequence: CDR1 SEHNR, CDR2 FQNEAQ (reference sequence). In DNA, the CDR3 is TGTGCCAGCAGCTTAATCGGGGCTCCGAACACTGAAGCTTTCTTT. This codes for CASSLIGAPNTEAFF.